These 8 T cell receptor beta chains originate from one sample sequenced in a study of vaccination and CD4 T cells after COVID-19. No antigen has been assigned to these receptors. Treatment specified: roughly 10-day PBMC culture with coronavirus spike peptide pools or control peptides (ViraFEST assay). Cultured CD4+ T-cell DNA underwent Oncomine TCR Beta short-read sequencing. TCRdb re-analysed the PCR reads in MiXCR, keeping a single row per CDR3 protein. The sample has around 17,000 distinct CDR3 sequences, approximately 38% seen once. The sequencing input was CD4+ T cells from blood, cultured in vitro. The receptor source for this set is a human donor who had recovered from COVID-19.

Relative to its sample, this clonotype is medium-sized (0.01 to 0.1%). This chain connects TRBV10-1 to TRBJ2-3, with D tentatively TRBD2 (5 bases). V was clipped by 5 bases and J by 2 bases, with 11 bases between them. This CDR3 region has 14 residues. Germline V CDR1 and CDR2: WNHNN, SYGVQD (reference sequence). The CDR3 DNA reads as TGCGCCAGCAGTTTGACTCGGGACACAGATACGCAGTATTTT. This translates into CASSLTRDTDTQYF.

The genes are TRBV6-1 and TRBJ2-4; TRBD1 matches 10 bases. Germline CDR1 and CDR2: MNHNS and SASEGT. The V segment lost 8 bases and the J segment 6 bases; nucleotides outside the gene matches: 1. This CDR3 is 12 amino acids long. The CDR3 DNA is TGTGCCAGCCGGACAGGGGGAAACATTCAGTACTTC. It yields the protein CASRTGGNIQYF.

This clonotype was counted between two and nine times. The chain couples TRBV6-9 to TRBJ2-3; 7 positions match TRBD2. J gave up 0 bases and V 2 bases, and 11 bases lay outside the gene matches. Germline V gene sequence: CDR1 MNHGY, CDR2 SVAAGI. The CDR3 totals 18 residues. DNA for the CDR3: TGTGCCAGCAGTTATAAGTTTGGGAAGCGGGAAAGCACAGATACGCAGTATTTT. Residues: CASSYKFGKRESTDTQYF.

This clonotype occurred a few times. This chain uses TRBV20-1 with TRBJ2-5; 9 positions match TRBD2. Germline loops: CDR1 DFQATT, CDR2 SNEGSKA (reference sequence). The CDR3 length is 14 residues. J gave up 5 bases and V 3 bases, and 7 bases lay outside the gene matches. CDR3 nucleotide sequence: TGCAGTGCTAGTGCTAGCGGGACTTTCGAGACCCAGTACTTC. This encodes CSASASGTFETQYF.

A few counts support this clonotype. V is TRBV11-2 and J is TRBJ2-3, with D perhaps assigned TRBD1 or TRBD2 (5 bases each). Germline lookup yields CDR1 SGHAT and CDR2 FQNNGV. CDR3 length: 15 residues. Trimming left V 4 bases short and J 7 bases short, with 18 bases between. CDR3 protein: CASSSSAGTLYTQYF. CDR3 DNA sequence: TGTGCCAGCAGCTCCTCCGCAGGGACCCTATATACGCAGTATTTT.

This chain joins TRBV6-2 or TRBV6-3 and TRBJ2-7; 8 bases agree with TRBD1. The germline CDR1 and CDR2 sequences are MNHEY and SVGEGT. The CDR3 runs to 14 residues. J gave up 4 bases and V 5 bases, and 7 bases lay outside the gene matches. The CDR3 coding sequence is TGTGCCAGCAGTAAACGGACAGGGCCATACGAGCAGTACTTC. It encodes CASSKRTGPYEQYF.

The rearrangement links TRBV6-2 or TRBV6-3 to TRBJ1-5; D is undetermined. Trimming left V 4 bases short and J 2 bases short, with 9 bases between. Germline CDR1 MNHEY, CDR2 SVGEGT. The CDR3 consists of 14 residues. The CDR3 nucleotides are TGTGCCAGCAGTTGGGGAACAGGCAATCAGCCCCAGCATTTT. It codes for CASSWGTGNQPQHF.

The rearrangement links TRBV2 to TRBJ2-1; no reliable D call. The germline V gene has CDR1 SNHLY and CDR2 FYNNEI. The CDR3 sequence is 12 residues long. V lost 5 bases and J 4 bases, leaving 6 bases between the germline ends. The CDR3 here is CASSPRYNEQFF. CDR3 bases: TGTGCCAGCAGTCCGAGATACAATGAGCAGTTCTTC.